This is a list of T cell receptor beta chains from one sample in a study of blood T cell repertoires in COVID-19. Using immunoSEQ multiplex PCR, the repertoire was profiled, and TCRdb retains in-frame clones only, with some absent. The table shows 200,000 to 250,000 clones, with 70% to 90% occurring only once. Sequencing was done on a sample of peripheral blood. The receptor source for this set is a man in his forties or fifties with COVID-19, enrolled during active disease. The CDR3 runs from the conserved cysteine through the conserved F or W. A D gene is named only where the DNA matches it firmly. Clone sizes are given selectively: once, few, many, or a class where the clone is expanded.

>TRBJ2-5|.|TRBV7-2|TRBD2
CASSEPGLPPQETQYF
TGTGCCAGCAGCGAGCCGGGACTACCACCTCAGGAGACCCAGTACTTC
>TRBJ2-3|.|TRBV18|.
CASSPVRSTDTQYF
TGTGCCAGCTCACCAGTCAGAAGCACAGATACGCAGTATTTT
>TRBJ1-1|.|TRBV10-3|.
CAIRARDTEAFF
TGTGCCATCAGGGCCAGGGACACTGAAGCTTTCTTT
>TRBJ2-2|once|TRBV3-1/TRBV3-2|.
CASSQEHRSNTGELFF
TGTGCCAGCAGCCAAGAACACCGTTCGAACACCGGGGAGCTGTTTTTT
>TRBJ2-7|.|TRBV4-1|.
CASSQGRPGLLYEQYF
TGCGCCAGCAGCCAAGGACGCCCGGGACTCCTCTACGAGCAGTACTTC
>TRBJ1-1|.|TRBV7-2|.
CASRLGGAGNTEAFF
TGTGCCAGCCGCCTCGGGGGAGCGGGGAACACTGAAGCTTTCTTT
>TRBJ1-6|.|TRBV7-2|TRBD1
CASSLALGTGSSPLHF
TGTGCCAGCAGCTTGGCTCTCGGGACAGGGTCCTCACCCCTCCACTTT
>TRBJ2-3|.|TRBV7-3|TRBD2
CASRVAGGLSGDTQYF
TGTGCCAGCAGAGTAGCGGGGGGGCTATCGGGAGATACGCAGTATTTT
>TRBJ1-2|few|TRBV4-3|.
CASSQATRGALFGYTF
TGCGCCAGCAGCCAAGCCACTCGGGGGGCCCTATTTGGCTACACCTTC
>TRBJ1-6|few|TRBV6-1|TRBD1
CASSERGQGPFSLTLHF
TGTGCCAGCAGTGAGAGGGGACAGGGCCCCTTTAGTTTGACCCTCCACTTT